Sequencing of this T cell receptor beta chain was carried out in a study of T cell responses to AZD1222 COVID-19 vaccine. General study findings and limits: Close to half of spike-specific TCRs reportedly recognize unmutated variant regions. In a largely white British group with more females than males, clonal diversity was possibly underestimated. Once two AZD1222 doses were given, Spike-specific TCR breadth and depth went up.

This CDR3 region has 15 residues. V lost 5 bases and J 2 bases, leaving 14 bases between the germline ends. Germline V gene data show CDR1 as SGHVS and CDR2 as FQNEAQ. About this clone itself: What it recognizes is unknown.

Second-dose intervals of approximately 4 or approximately 12 weeks were pooled. This table comes from immunoSEQ multiplex PCR, and its TCRdb copy is limited to in-frame clones, with some not included. The sample holds 70,000 to 95,000 clones; 85% to 90% are singletons and the top ten take 4.5% to 5%. This sample comprised peripheral blood, obtained 28 days after the second AZD1222 dose. The J gene is TRBJ2-3, the V gene TRBV7-8; no clear D. The sequence was collected from an adult who received the AZD1222 COVID-19 vaccine. Written as DNA, the CDR3 is TGTGCCAGCAGCAATAGACCCGTAAACACAGATACGCAGTATTTT. It yields the protein CASSNRPVNTDTQYF.